Below are 23 T cell receptor beta chains sequenced from a single sample in a study of CD8 T cells in Susac syndrome. The authors reverse transcribed roughly 0.45 to 1 ug RNA with random hexamers. One entry per CDR3 protein results from TCRdb running MiXCR on the immunoSEQ multiplex PCR reads. The sample includes approximately 68,000 distinct CDR3 sequences, about 94% of them seen just once. The sample comprised CD8+ T cells from PBMCs. The receptors derive from a human donor with multiple sclerosis.

This clonotype was seen a single time. This chain connects TRBV5-1 to TRBJ1-1, with 7 bases identical to TRBD1. After removal of 2 bases from V and 5 bases from J, the junction contained 15 bases not matched to a gene. Germline values: CDR1 SGHRS, CDR2 YFSETQ. The CDR3 totals 17 residues. The CDR3 DNA reads as TGCGCCAGCAGCTTCCTCTGGAGGGGGCAGGGGCGAACTGAAGCTTTCTTT. It encodes CASSFLWRGQGRTEAFF.

To note about this clonotype: An end of the junction differs from the germline gene, which may be a read error. The V and J genes are TRBV11-2 and TRBJ2-2; D gene uncertain. Germline values: CDR1 SGHAT, CDR2 FQNNGV. The length of the CDR3 is 14 residues. The DNA for the CDR3 is TGTGCCAGCAGCCCATCAGGATGGACCGTGGAGCTGTTTTTT. This sequence encodes CASSPSGWTVELFF.

V is TRBV29-1 and J is TRBJ1-1, with TRBD1 matching over 7 bases. The J segment lost 3 bases and the V segment lost 6 bases, leaving 22 bases of the junction unmatched. The germline V gene has CDR1 SQVTM and CDR2 ANQGSEA. The CDR3 extends over 18 amino acids. The CDR3 nucleotides read TGCAGCGTGGTGGGACAGCCCAGACCGGGGACATTTTACACTGAAGCTTTCTTT. It is translated as CSVVGQPRPGTFYTEAFF.

The chain joins TRBV6-5 to TRBJ1-5; unclear D gene. Germline V gene lookup returns CDR1 MNHEY and CDR2 SVGAGI. Between the trimmed V and J ends, which lost 5 bases and 3 bases, there was a span of 8 bases. There are 13 residues in the CDR3. The CDR3 region is CASSVEFNQPQHF. DNA for the CDR3: TGTGCCAGCAGTGTAGAGTTCAATCAGCCCCAGCATTTT.

This clonotype was observed once. V usage is TRBV12-3 or TRBV12-4 and J usage is TRBJ1-3; 9 nucleotides match TRBD1. J gave up 10 bases and V 4 bases, and 8 bases lay outside the gene matches. The CDR3 is 14 residues long. CDR3 coding DNA: TGTGCCAGCAGTTCCGGGACAGGGAGTTTGACCATATATTTT. Its protein is CASSSGTGSLTIYF.

The J gene is TRBJ1-1, the V gene TRBV29-1, with a tentative D call TRBD1 (6 bases). The V end was cut by 3 bases, the J end by 1 base, with 9 bases between. There are 13 residues in the CDR3. CDR1 SQVTM and CDR2 ANQGSEA come from the germline V gene. CDR3 bases: TGCAGCGTTGATGGAGGGGGGAACACTGAAGCTTTCTTT. The encoded protein is CSVDGGGNTEAFF.

This clonotype was counted once. The rearrangement uses TRBV4-3 and TRBJ2-1, with 10 positions matching TRBD1. Losses at the gene ends were 6 bases for V and 5 bases for J; bases not matched to a gene: 10. CDR1 and CDR2 from the germline V gene are LGHNA and YSLEER. This CDR3 is 16 amino acids long. DNA of the CDR3: TGCGCCAGCAGTCCCTTCCGCGGACAGGGGGACAATGAGCAGTTCTTC. Translated: CASSPFRGQGDNEQFF.

V is TRBV6-5 and J is TRBJ2-2; the match to TRBD1 covers 10 bases. This CDR3 contains 14 residues. The J segment lost 4 bases and the V segment lost 5 bases, leaving 1 base of the junction unmatched. Per germline, CDR1 MNHEY and CDR2 SVGAGI. CDR3 loop: CASSRTGGTGELFF. The CDR3 region has the DNA TGTGCCAGCAGTAGGACAGGGGGCACCGGGGAGCTGTTTTTT.

This chain's CDR3 is CASSYLQGRYDYGYTF. The CDR3, as DNA: TGTGCCAGCAGTTACTTACAGGGTCGGTATGACTATGGCTACACCTTC. The V and J genes are TRBV6-5 and TRBJ1-2, with D possibly matching TRBD1 (6 bases). The CDR3 contains 16 residues. The V and J ends lost 1 base and 3 bases respectively, with 15 bases between them. Germline CDR1 is MNHEY and CDR2 is SVGAGI.

The chain couples TRBV7-9 to TRBJ2-7; no definite D call. Germline CDR1 and CDR2: SEHNR and FQNEAQ (reference sequence). The CDR3 length is 15 residues. V lost 5 bases to trimming and J lost 2 bases, with 16 bases between them. Written as DNA, the CDR3 is TGTGCCAGCAGCCTCTTACCGTCAGAAACCTACGAGCAGTACTTC. This gives the protein CASSLLPSETYEQYF.

This rearrangement joins TRBV6-5 to TRBJ1-2; weak D call: TRBD1 (5 bases). The ends were cut back, 4 bases at V and 2 bases at J, with 17 bases in the middle. CDR1 is MNHEY and CDR2 is SVGAGI in the germline V gene. This CDR3 has 16 amino acids. The CDR3 loop reads CASSSRGETINYGYTF. The CDR3 DNA reads as TGTGCCAGCAGTTCGCGAGGGGAAACCATCAACTATGGCTACACCTTC.

The chain combines TRBV18 with TRBJ1-1, with D possibly TRBD1 on 6 matching bases. Germline assignment: CDR1 KGHSH and CDR2 LQKENI. The CDR3 consists of 12 residues. V lost 3 bases to trimming and J lost 6 bases, with 8 bases between them. The DNA for the CDR3 is TGTGCCAGCTCACCGGGGACACCTGAAGCTTTCTTT. This sequence encodes CASSPGTPEAFF. The full variable domain, completed using reference TRBV18 and TRBJ1-1, is NAGVMQNPRHLVRRRGQEARLRCSPMKGHSHVYWYRQLPEEGLKFMVYLQKENIIDESGMPKERFSAEFPKEGPSILRIQQVVRGDSAAYFCASSPGTPEAFFGQGTRLTVV.

The V call is TRBV13, the J call TRBJ2-2; 15 bases match TRBD2. Germline CDR1 and CDR2: PRHDT and FYEKMQ (reference sequence). V dropped 6 bases and J dropped 2; count of bases not matched to a gene: 7. The CDR3 is 18 amino acids. In nucleotides, the CDR3 is TGTGCCAGCAGGGATATGGGACTAGCGGGAGGTAACACCGGGGAGCTGTTTTTT. Protein: CASRDMGLAGGNTGELFF.

The chain combines TRBV7-9 with TRBJ2-7; possibly TRBD2 for D (5 bases). This CDR3 is built from 13 residues. With 2 bases removed from V and 6 bases from J, the gap between germline ends came to 11 bases. Per germline, CDR1 SEHNR and CDR2 FQNEAQ (reference sequence). The CDR3 nucleotides are TGTGCCAGCAGCTTACCGGGGAATGCCGAGCAGTACTTC. Amino acids: CASSLPGNAEQYF.

This chain connects TRBV12-3 or TRBV12-4 to TRBJ1-2; the D is unclear. Trimming pared 1 base from V and 8 bases from J, leaving 14 bases between. The CDR3 contains 14 residues. The CDR3 sequence is CASSLGSGIRGYTF. CDR3 sequence (DNA): TGTGCCAGCAGTTTAGGGTCGGGGATTCGCGGCTACACCTTC.

The V gene is TRBV25-1, the J gene TRBJ2-5; 8 bases are shared with TRBD2. CDR1 and CDR2 from the germline V gene are MGHDK and SYGVNS. The CDR3 runs 16 residues. Germline trimming cut 4 bases from V and 5 bases from J; bases unmatched to any gene: 12. The CDR3 DNA reads as TGTGCCAGCAGTGTCGCACCCGGGACTAGACAGGAGACCCAGTACTTC. Protein: CASSVAPGTRQETQYF.

The gene calls are TRBV27 and TRBJ1-1; D is unresolved. Per the germline V gene, CDR1 is MNHEY and CDR2 is SMNVEV (reference sequence). The CDR3 sequence is 11 residues long. The V end lost 11 bases, the J end lost 1 base, and 8 bases lay between the germline ends. The CDR3 bases are TGTGCCGTGTCGACGAACACTGAAGCTTTCTTT. Protein product: CAVSTNTEAFF.

This clonotype was detected a few times. The DNA of the CDR3 is TGTGCCAGCAGTTATAGGGGCGAGCAGTACTTC. Protein sequence: CASSYRGEQYF. V and J are TRBV27 and TRBJ2-7, with D tentatively TRBD1 (5 bases). The CDR3 contains 11 residues. V was pared by 4 bases and J by 6 bases, with 7 bases between. In germline, CDR1 is MNHEY, CDR2 SMNVEV (reference sequence).

This clonotype was observed a single time. Its ends do not fully match the called genes, so a read error is possible. The rearrangement joins TRBV12-3 or TRBV12-4 to TRBJ2-1; no clear D. This CDR3 spans 11 amino acids. The chain's CDR3 is CTSSLAYEQFF. In nucleotides, the CDR3 is TGTACCAGCAGTTTAGCATATGAGCAGTTCTTC.

The chain joins TRBV7-9 to TRBJ1-1; D is undetermined. Germline-derived CDR1 and CDR2 are SEHNR and FQNEAQ (reference sequence). The CDR3 covers 11 residues. Trimming left V 5 bases short and J 1 base short, with 2 bases between. The CDR3 loop reads CASSKNTEAFF. In nucleotides, the CDR3 is TGTGCCAGCAGCAAGAACACTGAAGCTTTCTTT.

The V gene is TRBV30, the J gene TRBJ1-1; D gene unclear. Looked up from germline, CDR1 is GTSNPN and CDR2 is SVGIG (reference sequence). Trimming shortened V by 5 bases and J by 0 bases, and 10 bases separated the two germline ends. The CDR3 runs to 13 residues. The CDR3 nucleotides are TGTGCCTGGGGACGGAGGATGAACACTGAAGCTTTCTTT. Protein product: CAWGRRMNTEAFF.

The V and J genes are TRBV19 and TRBJ2-7; D remains ambiguous. The CDR3 consists of 13 residues. Trimming removed 6 bases at V and 0 bases at J, with 9 bases between. From germline, CDR1 is LNHDA and CDR2 SQIVND (reference sequence). CDR3 nucleotides: TGTGCCAGTAGCCCTCCCTTCTCCTACGAGCAGTACTTC. Translating it yields CASSPPFSYEQYF. The complete variable domain, with remaining parts taken from reference TRBV19 and TRBJ2-7, reads DGGITQSPKYLFRKEGQNVTLSCEQNLNHDAMYWYRQDPGQGLRLIYYSQIVNDFQKGDIAEGYSVSREKKESFPLTVTSAQKNPTAFYLCASSPPFSYEQYFGPGTRLTVT.

V and J are TRBV7-8 and TRBJ1-5; TRBD1 might be the D (6 bases). The CDR3 extends over 16 amino acids. The V and J ends lost 1 base and 3 bases respectively, with 13 bases between them. CDR1 SGHVS and CDR2 FQNEAQ come from the germline V gene. Here the CDR3 reads CASSLDPGAVNQPQHF. The CDR3 region has the DNA TGTGCCAGCAGCTTAGATCCGGGGGCGGTCAATCAGCCCCAGCATTTT.